These T cell receptor beta chains were read from a single sample in a study of Graves' ophthalmopathy and Graves' hyperthyroidism. TCRdb reprocessed the multiplex PCR reads with MiXCR, giving one entry per CDR3 protein. Here the sample spans over a million distinct CDR3 sequences, less than 45% being singletons. The sequenced sample consisted of peripheral blood or thyroid tissue (not recorded which). The receptors were sampled from an adult man with Graves' hyperthyroidism. CDR3s include the opening cysteine and the closing phenylalanine or tryptophan. A D gene is named only where the DNA matches it firmly. Clone size is shown for a subset of rows, as once, few, many or a class of expanded clone.

d_gene	abundance	v_gene	j_gene	CDR3nt	CDR3aa
NA	many	TRBV2	TRBJ1-4	TGTGCCAGCATGCTACCGACTAATGAAAAACTGTTTTTT	CASMLPTNEKLFF
TRBD1	few	TRBV9	TRBJ2-7	TGTGCCAGCAGCGATCCCGTCTCGGGACAGGGATCGTGGGAGCAGTACTTC	CASSDPVSGQGSWEQYF
TRBD2	few	TRBV7-2	TRBJ2-7	TGTGCCAGCAGCTTAAGAGGACTAGCGGGAGGTTCCTACGAGCAGTACTTC	CASSLRGLAGGSYEQYF
NA	many	TRBV10-3	TRBJ2-5	TGTGCCATCAGGGGAGATGGAGAGACCCAGTACTTC	CAIRGDGETQYF
NA	few	TRBV5-5	TRBJ1-1	TGTGCCAGCAGCCCCGGAAAACGGGAGGGGCCAACGATGAACACTGAAGCTTTCTTT	CASSPGKREGPTMNTEAFF
TRBD2	NA	TRBV7-2	TRBJ2-3	TGTGCCAGCAGCGTAGGGACTAGCGGGGTCACAGATACGCAGTATTTT	CASSVGTSGVTDTQYF
NA	NA	TRBV2	TRBJ2-7	TGTGCCAGCACCATAGAGGTGGGGTTCCACGAGCAGTACTTC	CASTIEVGFHEQYF
TRBD1	NA	TRBV20-1	TRBJ1-5	TGCAGTGCAACACAGGGACAGAGCAATCAGCCCCAGCATTTT	CSATQGQSNQPQHF
NA	few	TRBV6-1	TRBJ2-7	TGTGCCAGCAGTGAGTCCATTCTAAGACGGGGAATATGGGGTGGCGAGCAGTACTTC	CASSESILRRGIWGGEQYF
TRBD1	NA	TRBV29-1	TRBJ2-5	TGCAGCGGGGGACAGTCACTGGAGCAGTACTTC	CSGGQSLEQYF
TRBD2	NA	TRBV5-1	TRBJ2-5	TGCGCCAGCAGCCGTGTCGGGACTAGCGGACAAGAGACCCAGTACTTC	CASSRVGTSGQETQYF
TRBD2	NA	TRBV7-2	TRBJ2-5	TGTGCCAGCAGCTTACTAGCGGGAGGATCTGAGACCCAGTACTTC	CASSLLAGGSETQYF
NA	NA	TRBV15	TRBJ2-6	TGTGCCACCAGCAGCGTGCTGACTTTC	CATSSVLTF
TRBD2	NA	TRBV5-5	TRBJ2-7	TGTGCCAGCAGCTCTGGGGTAGCGGGGTCTAACTACGAGCAGTACTTC	CASSSGVAGSNYEQYF
NA	many	TRBV2	TRBJ1-1	TGTGCCAGCAGCGCCGGGCGTCTTCTTTTCTTT	CASSAGRLLFF
NA	many	TRBV7-9	TRBJ2-7	TGTGCCAGCACCCCCACCGGAAGCCACGAGCAGTACTTC	CASTPTGSHEQYF
TRBD1	many	TRBV10-3	TRBJ2-7	TGTGCCATCAGTGAAGGGGACAGGGGCTACGAGCAGTACTTC	CAISEGDRGYEQYF
TRBD1	NA	TRBV7-2	TRBJ2-5	TGTGCCAGCAGCTTAAAGACAGGGTGGGAGACCCAGTACTTC	CASSLKTGWETQYF
NA	NA	TRBV7-2	TRBJ2-3	TGTGCCAGCAGCTCCGCGCGGAGCACAGATACGCAGTATTTT	CASSSARSTDTQYF
NA	NA	TRBV19	TRBJ1-3	TGTGCCAGTACAGGGGATCACTCTGGAAACACCATATATTTT	CASTGDHSGNTIYF
NA	NA	TRBV11-2	TRBJ1-2	TGTGCCAGCAGCTTACAGGTTGGCTATGGCTACACCTTC	CASSLQVGYGYTF
NA	many	TRBV2	TRBJ1-2	TGTGCCAGCAAAAGGGACGGAGGAAACTATGGCTACACCTTC	CASKRDGGNYGYTF
NA	NA	TRBV7-8	TRBJ2-7	TGTGCCAGCGTACCTTGGACCACCCTGACCTACGAGCAGTACTTC	CASVPWTTLTYEQYF
TRBD1	few	TRBV20-1	TRBJ2-7	TGCAGTGCTAGAGATTGGACAGGCACCTACGAGCAGTACTTC	CSARDWTGTYEQYF
NA	NA	TRBV20-1	TRBJ1-4	TGCAGTGCGGTCTCGGACCGGGACGGAACTGAAAAACTGTTTTTT	CSAVSDRDGTEKLFF
TRBD1	many	TRBV20-1	TRBJ1-5	TGCAGTGCTAACTCGAGGACAGGGAATCAGCCCCAGCATTTT	CSANSRTGNQPQHF
NA	many	TRBV29-1	TRBJ1-1	TGCAGCGTTGATCGCGGGGTGGAGAACACTGAAGCTTTCTTT	CSVDRGVENTEAFF
NA	many	TRBV19	TRBJ1-1	TGTGCCAGTAGTATACCCCAGAACACTGAAGCTTTCTTT	CASSIPQNTEAFF
TRBD1	NA	TRBV7-9	TRBJ2-5	TGTGCCAGCAGTCATCGGACAGGGGTCGTGGAGACCCAGTACTTC	CASSHRTGVVETQYF
NA	many	TRBV10-3	TRBJ2-2	TGTGCCATCAGGGGGCCCGCGAACACCGGGGAGCTGTTTTTT	CAIRGPANTGELFF
TRBD2	few	TRBV7-2	TRBJ2-2	TGTGCCAGCAGCTTATATGCGGGGGACACCGGGGAGCTGTTTTTT	CASSLYAGDTGELFF
NA	many	TRBV4-2	TRBJ2-5	TGTGCCAGCAGCCAGGATCTGACAGGTCTGGAGACCCAGTACTTC	CASSQDLTGLETQYF
NA	NA	TRBV7-9	TRBJ2-2	TGTGCCAGCAGCTTAGATTATCGGACCGGGGAGCTGTTTTTT	CASSLDYRTGELFF